The following is a T cell receptor beta chain sequence with its context. CDR3 length: 14 residues. The V and J ends lost 6 bases and 5 bases respectively, with 11 bases between them. Germline lookup yields CDR1 ENHRY and CDR2 SYGVKD. The sample belongs to a study of blood T cell repertoires in COVID-19. Overall study context: Samples of COVID-19 (acute and convalescent) were obtained from the United States, Italy and Spain. Nucleic acid was either cDNA or gDNA, and it came from T cells, B-cell-depleted T cells, or PBMCs.

In the original analysis: Amplification of reference gene primers was used by the study to estimate nucleated cell counts. Method: immunoSEQ multiplex PCR; TCRdb's copy keeps in-frame clones and lacks some. For V, J and clone size, that table is used; D and trimming come from the DNA. The sample lists approximately 130,000 clones, more than 80% occurring once. The sequence derives from a human donor in a cohort sampled during active COVID-19. Material for sequencing was peripheral blood. V usage is TRBV10-3 and J usage is TRBJ1-6, with TRBD1 as a possible D gene (5 bases). In DNA form, the CDR3 reads TGTGCCATCAGCCAGGGCACTGATAATTCACCCCTCCACTTT. Translating it yields CAISQGTDNSPLHF.